What follows is one T cell receptor (beta chain) and its context. Measured with immunoSEQ multiplex PCR; TCRdb has only the in-frame clones, and not every one. The table shows about 57,000 clones, with about 92% occurring only once. This entry is derived from a study of T cell changes during pregnancy in multiple sclerosis. The CDR3 totals 10 residues. The germline gives CDR1 LNHDA, CDR2 SQIVND (reference sequence). The trim removed 9 bases at V and 13 bases at J, leaving 6 bases unmatched. The source is a female donor with multiple sclerosis, enrolled in a pregnancy study. V gene TRBV19 combines with J gene TRBJ2-1; 7 nucleotides agree with TRBD2. The input for sequencing was CD4+ T cells from peripheral blood mononuclear cells, taken in the third trimester of pregnancy. Written as DNA, the CDR3 is TGTGCCAGCGGCCGGGAGGCCCAGTTCTTC. The encoded protein is CASGREAQFF.